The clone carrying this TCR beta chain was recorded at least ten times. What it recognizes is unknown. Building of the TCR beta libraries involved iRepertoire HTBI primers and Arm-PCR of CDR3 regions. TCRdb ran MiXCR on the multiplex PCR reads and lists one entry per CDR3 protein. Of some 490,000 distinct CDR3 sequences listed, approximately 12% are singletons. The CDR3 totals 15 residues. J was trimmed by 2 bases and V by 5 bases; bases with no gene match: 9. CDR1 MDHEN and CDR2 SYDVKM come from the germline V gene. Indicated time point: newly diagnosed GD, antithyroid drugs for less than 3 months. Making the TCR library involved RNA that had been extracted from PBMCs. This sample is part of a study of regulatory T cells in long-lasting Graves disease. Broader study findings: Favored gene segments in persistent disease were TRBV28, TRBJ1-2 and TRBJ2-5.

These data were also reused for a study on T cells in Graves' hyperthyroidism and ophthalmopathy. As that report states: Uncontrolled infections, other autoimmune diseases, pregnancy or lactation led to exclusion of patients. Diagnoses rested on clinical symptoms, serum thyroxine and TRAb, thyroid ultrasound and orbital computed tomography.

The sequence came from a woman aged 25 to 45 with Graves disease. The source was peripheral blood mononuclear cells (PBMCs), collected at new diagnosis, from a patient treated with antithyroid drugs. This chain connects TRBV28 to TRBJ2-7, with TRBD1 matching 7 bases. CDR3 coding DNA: TGTGCCAGCAGTCCGACCGGGACAGTAACCTACGAGCAGTACTTC. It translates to CASSPTGTVTYEQYF.